This T cell receptor (beta chain) came from a study of blood T cell repertoires in COVID-19. The overall study: Specimens from acute and convalescent COVID-19 originated in the United States, Italy and Spain. Sources were T cells, B-cell-depleted T cells, or PBMCs; the material itself was cDNA or gDNA.

Original processing methods: Counts of nucleated cells, estimated from reference gene primer amplification, were obtained. Assay: immunoSEQ multiplex PCR; the TCRdb copy retains only in-frame clones and omits some. V and J calls and clone size are as listed in that table; D and trimming were resolved from the DNA. Here the sample spans over 350,000 clones, around 88% being singletons. In this sample, this clone turned up a few times. Sample: peripheral blood. The origin of this receptor is a woman in her twenties or thirties with acute or convalescent COVID-19.

The CDR3 DNA is TGTGCCACCAGCAGAGAAAGGGCGGGGGGAGCCTACGAGCAGTACTTC. This sequence encodes CATSRERAGGAYEQYF. The V and J genes are TRBV15 and TRBJ2-7; 8 nucleotides line up with TRBD2. V lost 0 bases and J lost 2; bases outside the gene matches: 6. CDR1 and CDR2 (germline): LNHNV, YYDKDF (reference sequence). The CDR3 is made up of 16 amino acids. Filled out from reference TRBV15 and TRBJ2-7, the complete variable domain reads DAMVIQNPRYQVTQFGKPVTLSCSQTLNHNVMYWYQQKSSQAPKLLFHYYDKDFNNEADTPDNFQSRRPNTSFCFLDIRSPGLGDTAMYLCATSRERAGGAYEQYFGPGTRLTVT.